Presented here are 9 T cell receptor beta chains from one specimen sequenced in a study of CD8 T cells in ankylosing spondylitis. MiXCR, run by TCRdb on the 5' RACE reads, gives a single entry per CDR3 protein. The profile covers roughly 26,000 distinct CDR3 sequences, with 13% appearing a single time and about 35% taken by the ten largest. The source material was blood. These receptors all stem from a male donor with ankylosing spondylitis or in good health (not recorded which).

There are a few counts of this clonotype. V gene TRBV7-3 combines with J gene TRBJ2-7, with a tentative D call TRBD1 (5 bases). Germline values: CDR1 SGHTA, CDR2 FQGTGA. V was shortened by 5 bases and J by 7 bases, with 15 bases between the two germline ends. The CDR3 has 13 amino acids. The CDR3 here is CASSAVGPGEQYF. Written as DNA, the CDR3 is TGTGCCAGCAGCGCCGTGGGGCCCGGGGAGCAGTACTTC.

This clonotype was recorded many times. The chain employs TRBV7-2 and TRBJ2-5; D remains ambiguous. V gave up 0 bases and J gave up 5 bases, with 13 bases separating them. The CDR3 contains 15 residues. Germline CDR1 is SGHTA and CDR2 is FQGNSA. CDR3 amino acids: CASSLALGQFETQYF. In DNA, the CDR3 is TGTGCCAGCAGCTTAGCGCTAGGGCAGTTCGAGACCCAGTACTTC.

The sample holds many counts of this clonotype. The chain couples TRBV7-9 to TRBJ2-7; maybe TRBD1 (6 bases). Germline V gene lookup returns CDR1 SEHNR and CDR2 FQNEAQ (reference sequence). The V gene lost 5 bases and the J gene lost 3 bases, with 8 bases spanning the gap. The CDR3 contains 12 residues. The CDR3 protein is CASSTTGYEQYF. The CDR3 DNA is TGTGCCAGCAGCACGACAGGCTACGAGCAGTACTTC.

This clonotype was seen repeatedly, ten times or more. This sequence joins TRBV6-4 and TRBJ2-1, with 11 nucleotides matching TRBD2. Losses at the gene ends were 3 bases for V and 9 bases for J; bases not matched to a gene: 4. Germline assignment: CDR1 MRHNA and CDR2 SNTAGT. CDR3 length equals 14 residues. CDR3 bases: TGTGCCAGCAGTGAACTAGCGGGAGATGGTGAGCAGTTCTTC. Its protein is CASSELAGDGEQFF.

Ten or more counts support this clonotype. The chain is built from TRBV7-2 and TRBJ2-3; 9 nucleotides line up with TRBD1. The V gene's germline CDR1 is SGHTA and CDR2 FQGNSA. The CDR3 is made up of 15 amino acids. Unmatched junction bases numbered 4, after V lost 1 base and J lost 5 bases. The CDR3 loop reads CASSLVGQGKDTQYF. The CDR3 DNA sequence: TGTGCCAGCAGCTTAGTAGGACAGGGGAAAGATACGCAGTATTTT.

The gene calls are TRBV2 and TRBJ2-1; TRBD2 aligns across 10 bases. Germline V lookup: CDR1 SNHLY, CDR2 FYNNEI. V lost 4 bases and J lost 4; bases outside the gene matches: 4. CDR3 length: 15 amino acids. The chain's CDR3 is CASSGAGGGYNEQFF. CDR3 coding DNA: TGTGCCAGCAGTGGAGCGGGAGGGGGATACAATGAGCAGTTCTTC.

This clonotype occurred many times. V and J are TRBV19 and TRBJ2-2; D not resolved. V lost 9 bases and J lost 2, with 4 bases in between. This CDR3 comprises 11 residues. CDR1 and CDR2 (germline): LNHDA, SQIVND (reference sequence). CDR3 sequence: CASSNTGELFF. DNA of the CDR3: TGTGCCAGCTCCAACACCGGGGAGCTGTTTTTT.

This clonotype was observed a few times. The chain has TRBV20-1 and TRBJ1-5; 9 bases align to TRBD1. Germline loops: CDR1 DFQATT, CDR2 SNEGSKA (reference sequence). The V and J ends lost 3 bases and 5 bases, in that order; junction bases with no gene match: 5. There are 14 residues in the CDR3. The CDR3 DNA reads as TGCAGTGCTAGGGGGGACAGGGAACATCAGCCCCAGCATTTT. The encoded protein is CSARGDREHQPQHF.

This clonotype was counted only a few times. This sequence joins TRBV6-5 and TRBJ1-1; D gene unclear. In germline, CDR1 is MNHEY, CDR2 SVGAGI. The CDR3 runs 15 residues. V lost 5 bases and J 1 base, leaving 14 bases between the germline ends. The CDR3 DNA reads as TGTGCCAGCAGTGGTTATTTACAAGGGAACACTGAAGCTTTCTTT. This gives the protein CASSGYLQGNTEAFF.